This TCR beta chain was documented in a study of OX40 agonist ivuxolimab in advanced cancers. Across the study: It was permissible to have had prior anti-PD-1, anti-PD-L1 or anti-CTLA-4 therapy, and about 40% had some.

Patients were excluded for autoimmune disease history or systemic immunosuppression. The CDR3 spans 15 residues. The germline gives CDR1 LNHDA, CDR2 SQIVND (reference sequence). The V gene end was trimmed by 7 bases and the J gene end by 5 bases; junction bases not matched to a gene: 11. Libraries were prepared by immunoSEQ multiplex PCR; TCRdb keeps only in-frame clonotypes and omits some of them. The table includes 30,000 to 35,000 clones, about 76% detected once. The origin of this receptor is an adult with an advanced solid tumor such as melanoma, head and neck, liver or kidney cancer. The chain combines TRBV19 with TRBJ1-1; 9 nucleotides align to TRBD1. Material: CD4+ or CD8+ T cells sorted from blood, obtained in a trial of the OX40 agonist ivuxolimab. The CDR3 loop reads CASNIPGQGRTEAFF. In nucleotides, the CDR3 is TGTGCCAGTAATATTCCGGGACAGGGAAGGACTGAAGCTTTCTTT.